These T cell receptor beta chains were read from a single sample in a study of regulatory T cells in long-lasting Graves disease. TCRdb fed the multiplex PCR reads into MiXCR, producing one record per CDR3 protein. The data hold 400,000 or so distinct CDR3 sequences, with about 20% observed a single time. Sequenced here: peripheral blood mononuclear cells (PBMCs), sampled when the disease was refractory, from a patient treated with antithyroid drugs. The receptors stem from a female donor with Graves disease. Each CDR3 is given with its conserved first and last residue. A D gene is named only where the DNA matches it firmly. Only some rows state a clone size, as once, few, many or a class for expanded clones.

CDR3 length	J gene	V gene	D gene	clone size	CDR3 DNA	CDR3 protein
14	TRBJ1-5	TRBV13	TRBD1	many	TGTGCCAGCAGCACCCGGACAGGGGATCAGCCCCAGCATTTT	CASSTRTGDQPQHF
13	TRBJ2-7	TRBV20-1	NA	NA	TGCAGTGCTAGTGGGGGGTATAATCACGAGCAGTACTTC	CSASGGYNHEQYF
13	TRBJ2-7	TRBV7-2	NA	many	TGTGCCAGCAGCTTAGGGACTACCTACGAGCAGTACTTC	CASSLGTTYEQYF
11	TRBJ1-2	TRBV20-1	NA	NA	TGCAGTGCCCCGAGACGGCATGGCTACACCTTC	CSAPRRHGYTF
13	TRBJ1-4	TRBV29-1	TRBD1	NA	TGCAGCGCTTCGGACAGGGTTGGTGAAAAACTGTTTTTT	CSASDRVGEKLFF
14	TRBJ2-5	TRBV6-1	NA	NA	TGTGCCAGCAGTGAACTGAGGGCCAGAGAGACCCAGTACTTC	CASSELRARETQYF
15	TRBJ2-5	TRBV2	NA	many	TGTGCCAGCAGGTGGACGGCAACGTACCAAGAGACCCAGTACTTC	CASRWTATYQETQYF
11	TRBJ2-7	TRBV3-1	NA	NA	TGTGCCAGCAGCCATGAATACGAGCAGTACTTC	CASSHEYEQYF
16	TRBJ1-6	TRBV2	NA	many	TGTGCCAGCAGTGTACGGGAGAGCTCCTATAATTCACCCCTCCACTTT	CASSVRESSYNSPLHF
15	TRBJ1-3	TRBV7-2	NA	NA	TGTGCCAGCAGCCGTAGGTCCGGTCCTGGAAACACCATATATTTT	CASSRRSGPGNTIYF
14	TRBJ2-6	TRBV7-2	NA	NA	TGTGCCAGCAGCTCTGGGGGTGGGGCCAACGTCCTGACTTTC	CASSSGGGANVLTF
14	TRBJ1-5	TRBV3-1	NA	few	TGTGCCAGCAGCCAAGACTCCGGGGATCAGCCCCAGCATTTT	CASSQDSGDQPQHF
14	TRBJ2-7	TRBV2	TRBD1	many	TGTGCCAGCAGTCCGGACAGGGGCGCCTACGAGCAGTACTTC	CASSPDRGAYEQYF
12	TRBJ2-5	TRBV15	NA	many	TGTGCCACCAGCAGAAACGAAAAGACCCAGTACTTC	CATSRNEKTQYF
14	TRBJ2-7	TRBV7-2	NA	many	TGTGCCAGCAGCCTTTCCGGGGCCACCGCCGAGCAGTACTTC	CASSLSGATAEQYF